Presented here are 23 T cell receptor beta chains from one specimen sequenced in a study of human T cells and chemical hapten exposure. Described time point: pre-sensitization, week 0. Treatment denoted: therapeutic diphenylcyclopropenone sensitization with weekly scalp DPC. TCRdb re-called the RACE reads through MiXCR, storing one row per CDR3 protein. The table has under 400,000 distinct CDR3 sequences, roughly 5% seen once. The sequences come from whole blood, collected in connection with sensitization to the hapten diphenylcyclopropenone (DPC). These receptors all come from a woman aged 50 to 60 with alopecia areata. Some clones in this sample may be carry-over from other donors' samples.

The chain recombines TRBV20-1 with TRBJ1-5; TRBD1 agrees at 7 bases. CDR3 length: 14 residues. Germline V gene sequence: CDR1 DFQATT, CDR2 SNEGSKA (reference sequence). With V trimmed by 1 base and J by 7 bases, 7 bases remained unmatched. The CDR3 reads CSARGGTAGQPQHF. CDR3 DNA sequence: TGCAGTGCTAGAGGCGGGACAGCGGGGCAGCCCCAGCATTTT.

This clonotype has a count of ten or more. The chain joins TRBV7-6 to TRBJ2-1; TRBD2 agrees at 8 bases. CDR3 length equals 16 residues. Germline CDR1 and CDR2: SGHVS and FNYEAQ. J lost 7 bases, V lost 0 bases, and 8 bases had no gene match. In DNA form, the CDR3 reads TGTGCCAGCAGCTTAGCGGTCGGGGGGGCTCGGAATGAGCAGTTCTTC. It encodes CASSLAVGGARNEQFF.

This clonotype occurred a few times. The chain couples TRBV11-2 to TRBJ2-1; TRBD1 is a possible D gene (6 bases). CDR1 is SGHAT, CDR2 FQNNGV, per germline. This CDR3 spans 14 amino acids. Trimming removed 1 base at V and 8 bases at J, with 12 bases between. CDR3 residues: CASSLGTVQYEQFF. For the CDR3, the DNA is TGTGCCAGCAGCTTAGGGACAGTACAGTATGAGCAGTTCTTC.

This clonotype was recorded many times. The chain recombines TRBV5-1 with TRBJ2-7; D tentatively fits TRBD1 or TRBD2 (5 bases each). V lost 4 bases and J lost 6, with 14 bases in between. The CDR3 totals 13 residues. The germline V gene encodes CDR1 SGHRS and CDR2 YFSETQ. DNA of the CDR3: TGCGCCAGCAGCCGGGACGGGCGTAGCGAGCAGTACTTC. Its protein is CASSRDGRSEQYF.

This clonotype was detected only a few times. The V and J genes are TRBV12-3 or TRBV12-4 and TRBJ1-5; TRBD1 agrees at 7 bases. J was trimmed by 0 bases and V by 5 bases; bases with no gene match: 10. The CDR3 runs 17 residues. DNA for the CDR3: TGTGCCAGCAGTGCCGGGACAGCTTTCCTTAGCAATCAGCCCCAGCATTTT. This gives the protein CASSAGTAFLSNQPQHF.

This clonotype was detected ten times or more. The chain joins TRBV5-1 to TRBJ1-2; tentatively, D is TRBD1 (5 bases). With 1 base removed from V and 1 base from J, the gap between germline ends came to 11 bases. CDR3 length: 15 residues. Germline V gives CDR1 SGHRS, CDR2 YFSETQ. The DNA of the CDR3 is TGCGCCAGCAGCTTGAGCGGAGGGGATAACTATGGCTACACCTTC. Its translation: CASSLSGGDNYGYTF. Full variable domain (missing parts from reference TRBV5-1 and TRBJ1-2): KAGVTQTPRYLIKTRGQQVTLSCSPISGHRSVSWYQQTPGQGLQFLFEYFSETQRNKGNFPGRFSGRQFSNSRSEMNVSTLELGDSALYLCASSLSGGDNYGYTFGSGTRLTVV.

The chain has TRBV9 and TRBJ1-5; no clear D gene. The CDR3 length is 14 residues. Germline CDR1 SGDLS, CDR2 YYNGEE. V was trimmed by 5 bases and J by 4 bases, leaving 13 bases between them. For the CDR3, the DNA is TGTGCCAGCAGTAGCGGTTTTGGGAATCAGCCCCAGCATTTT. As protein: CASSSGFGNQPQHF.

This clonotype was seen at least ten times. The chain is built from TRBV28 and TRBJ1-5; D is unresolved. Germline values: CDR1 MDHEN, CDR2 SYDVKM. The CDR3 consists of 14 residues. V lost 6 bases and J lost 4, with 13 bases in between. The CDR3 protein is CASSPPGRNQPQHF. CDR3 in DNA: TGTGCCAGCAGCCCCCCGGGTCGTAATCAGCCCCAGCATTTT.

This clonotype was seen ten or more times. The chain is built from TRBV20-1 and TRBJ2-2; 8 nucleotides line up with TRBD2. The germline V gene encodes CDR1 DFQATT and CDR2 SNEGSKA (reference sequence). The CDR3 runs to 14 residues. The V segment lost 3 bases and the J segment 6 bases; nucleotides outside the gene matches: 6. In DNA, the CDR3 is TGCAGTGCTAGTGCGGGAGGTGCCGCCGGGGAGCTGTTTTTT. Amino acid sequence: CSASAGGAAGELFF.

The V call is TRBV2, the J call TRBJ2-1; D is unclear. Trimming stripped 3 bases from V and 2 bases from J, with 14 bases between. The CDR3 is 16 amino acids. In germline, CDR1 is SNHLY, CDR2 FYNNEI. The CDR3 reads CASSDGDSPPYNEQFF. In nucleotides, the CDR3 is TGTGCCAGCAGTGACGGAGACTCCCCCCCCTACAATGAGCAGTTCTTC.

As regards this clonotype: A single base separates this from a much larger clone, so it may be a read error. This chain uses TRBV4-3 with TRBJ2-2; D perhaps matches TRBD2 (5 bases). The CDR3 spans 16 residues. Trimming shortened V by 1 base and J by 4 bases, and 13 bases separated the two germline ends. Per germline, CDR1 LGHNA and CDR2 YSLEER. This CDR3 is CASSQGEGQITGELFF. The CDR3 DNA is TGCGCCAGCAGCCAAGGAGAGGGCCAGATCACCGGGGAGCTGTTTTTT.

This clonotype was observed a few times. CDR3: CATSDTGQGAHEQFF. DNA for the CDR3: TGTGCCACCAGTGACACGGGACAGGGGGCTCATGAGCAGTTCTTC. V gene TRBV24-1 combines with J gene TRBJ2-1; 12 bases match TRBD1. Germline lookup yields CDR1 KGHDR and CDR2 SFDVKD. The CDR3 runs to 15 residues. V was clipped by 4 bases and J by 8 bases; unmatched bases: 5.

This chain uses TRBV28 with TRBJ2-3, with 8 bases fitting TRBD1. J lost 0 bases, V lost 2 bases, and 4 bases had no gene match. Germline V gene data show CDR1 as MDHEN and CDR2 as SYDVKM. The CDR3 sequence is 16 residues long. CDR3 sequence reads: CASSLEWTGSTDTQYF. The CDR3 DNA sequence: TGTGCCAGCAGTTTAGAATGGACAGGGAGCACAGATACGCAGTATTTT.

This clonotype appeared many times. The genes are TRBV5-1 and TRBJ2-2; D possibly corresponds to TRBD2 (6 bases). The CDR3 spans 12 residues. The V end lost 3 bases, the J end lost 15 bases, and 15 bases lay between the germline ends. Germline CDR1 is SGHRS and CDR2 is YFSETQ. The CDR3 coding sequence is TGCGCCAGCAGCTCGCCGGAGGGGCTGGTGTTTTTT. Translation gives CASSSPEGLVFF. The whole variable domain, filled in from reference TRBV5-1 and TRBJ2-2, reads KAGVTQTPRYLIKTRGQQVTLSCSPISGHRSVSWYQQTPGQGLQFLFEYFSETQRNKGNFPGRFSGRQFSNSRSEMNVSTLELGDSALYLCASSSPEGLVFFGEGSRLTVL.

This clonotype was seen at least ten times. The gene calls are TRBV3-1 and TRBJ1-4; maybe TRBD1 (6 bases). This CDR3 spans 14 amino acids. Germline V CDR1 and CDR2: LGHDT, YNNKEL (reference sequence). V lost 4 bases and J 4 bases, leaving 10 bases between the germline ends. CDR3 amino acids: CASSLRTVNEKLFF. The DNA of the CDR3 is TGTGCCAGCAGCCTTCGGACAGTTAATGAAAAACTGTTTTTT.

This clonotype was recorded many times. The chain carries TRBV10-3 and TRBJ1-1; TRBD1 is a possible D gene (5 bases). Looked up from germline, CDR1 is ENHRY and CDR2 is SYGVKD. CDR3 length equals 12 residues. Trimming pared 10 bases from V and 0 bases from J, leaving 9 bases between. CDR3 DNA sequence: TGTGCCACGACAGCCATGAACACTGAAGCTTTCTTT. It is translated as CATTAMNTEAFF.

This clonotype showed up many times. The gene calls are TRBV15 and TRBJ2-6, with 7 bases that match TRBD2. The CDR3 has 18 residues. The germline gives CDR1 LNHNV, CDR2 YYDKDF (reference sequence). The V and J ends lost 5 bases and 0 bases, in that order; junction bases with no gene match: 10. The CDR3 DNA follows: TGTGCCACCAGCGCCCAGGGAGGGTTAATCTCTGGGGCCAACGTCCTGACTTTC. Translation gives CATSAQGGLISGANVLTF.

In this sample, this clonotype turned up many times. This chain connects TRBV6-1 to TRBJ2-7, with 8 bases identical to TRBD2. The V and J ends lost 6 bases and 5 bases, in that order; junction bases with no gene match: 6. The CDR3 loop spans 13 amino acids. Germline CDR1 reads MNHNS; CDR2 reads SASEGT. CDR3 sequence: CASRAGGAHEQYF. The CDR3 bases are TGTGCCAGCAGAGCCGGGGGGGCCCACGAGCAGTACTTC.

This clonotype was seen many times. The chain links TRBV25-1 to TRBJ2-7; possibly TRBD1 for D (6 bases). Trimming stripped 4 bases from V and 2 bases from J, with 9 bases between. This CDR3 is 13 amino acids long. Germline V gives CDR1 MGHDK, CDR2 SYGVNS. CDR3 in DNA: TGTGCCAGCAGTGGTGACAGGCCCTACGAGCAGTACTTC. This encodes CASSGDRPYEQYF.

This chain links TRBV3-1 with TRBJ2-1; 11 bases fit TRBD2. Germline CDR1 is LGHDT and CDR2 is YNNKEL (reference sequence). This CDR3 spans 19 amino acids. V was pared by 4 bases and J by 9 bases, with 20 bases of the junction left unmatched. As DNA, the CDR3 is TGTGCCAGCAGCCCTCCCCCGACTAGCGGGAAGGGGGGAGGGATTGAGCAGTTCTTC. It specifies CASSPPPTSGKGGGIEQFF.

This chain connects TRBV28 to TRBJ1-5; D unresolved. V lost 10 bases to trimming and J lost 0 bases, with 10 bases between them. The germline V gene encodes CDR1 MDHEN and CDR2 SYDVKM. The CDR3 runs to 13 residues. This chain's CDR3 is CATGINSNQPQHF. For the CDR3, the DNA is TGTGCCACGGGAATCAATAGCAATCAGCCCCAGCATTTT. Complete variable domain (other parts from reference TRBV28 and TRBJ1-5): DVKVTQSSRYLVKRTGEKVFLECVQDMDHENMFWYRQDPGLGLRLIYFSYDVKMKEKGDIPEGYSVSREKKERFSLILESASTNQTSMYLCATGINSNQPQHFGDGTRLSIL.

As regards this clonotype: This may be a read error: a much more frequent sequence differs by one nucleotide. The chain employs TRBV4-1 and TRBJ1-1; D uncertain. The length of the CDR3 is 13 residues. V was trimmed by 6 bases and J by 8 bases, leaving 16 bases between them. Germline V gives CDR1 MGHRA, CDR2 YSYEKL. DNA of the CDR3: TGCGCCAGCAGGCCCCCCTGGGAAGGGGAAGCTTTCTTT. This encodes CASRPPWEGEAFF.

At least ten counts were recorded for this clonotype. The chain has TRBV12-3 or TRBV12-4 and TRBJ1-3; D remains ambiguous. V shed 0 bases and J shed 14 bases, with 17 bases lying between them. The CDR3 is 14 amino acids. The CDR3 DNA is TGTGCCAGCAGTTTAGCGTTTAGAACCGACAAAGTATATTTT. This encodes CASSLAFRTDKVYF.